This TCR beta chain was recovered during a study of human T cells and chemical hapten exposure. Study-wide points: Sensitizing to DPC left TCRs with a frequency above 1 in 1000 unaltered. Counts of TCRs expanded at PT1 correlated positively with patch test score.

Concerning this clonotype: Its specificity is not known.

Documented time point: pre-sensitization, week 0. The treatment denotes: therapeutic diphenylcyclopropenone sensitization with weekly scalp DPC. Blood sampling preceded each patch test application. MiXCR, run by TCRdb on the RACE reads, gives a single entry per CDR3 protein. The sample holds 200,000 to 300,000 distinct CDR3 sequences, roughly 8.9% seen once. V lost 4 bases and J lost 1, with 19 bases in between. The germline V gene encodes CDR1 SGHTS and CDR2 YDEGEE. The CDR3 is 17 amino acids. This TCR derives from a woman aged 40 to 50 with alopecia areata. Some clones in this sample may be carry-over from other donors' samples. This material consisted of whole blood, taken in connection with sensitization to the hapten diphenylcyclopropenone (DPC). The rearrangement joins TRBV5-8 to TRBJ2-3; TRBD1 might be the D (8 bases). CDR3 loop: CASSGGTGGGGTDTQYF. CDR3 in DNA: TGTGCCAGCAGCGGCGGAACAGGGGGAGGGGGCACAGATACGCAGTATTTT.